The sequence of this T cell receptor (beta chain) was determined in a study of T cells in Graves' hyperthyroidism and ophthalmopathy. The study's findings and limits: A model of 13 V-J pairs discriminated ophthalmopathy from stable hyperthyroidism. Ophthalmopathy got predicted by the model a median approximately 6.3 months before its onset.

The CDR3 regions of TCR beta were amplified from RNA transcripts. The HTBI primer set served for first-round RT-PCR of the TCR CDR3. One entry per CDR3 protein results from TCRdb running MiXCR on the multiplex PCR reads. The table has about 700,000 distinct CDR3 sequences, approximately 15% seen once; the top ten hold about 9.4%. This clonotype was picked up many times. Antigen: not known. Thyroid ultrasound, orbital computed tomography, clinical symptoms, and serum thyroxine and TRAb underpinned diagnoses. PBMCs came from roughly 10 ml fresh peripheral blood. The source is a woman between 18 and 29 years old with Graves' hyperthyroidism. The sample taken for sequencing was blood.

The CDR3 is CASRAGTVTNYGYTF. CDR3 bases: TGTGCCAGCAGGGCCGGGACAGTAACTAACTATGGCTACACCTTC. The genes are TRBV6-1 and TRBJ1-2, with 7 bases aligning to TRBD1. Germline assignment: CDR1 MNHNS and CDR2 SASEGT. Trimming took 6 bases from V and 0 from J; bases not matched to a gene: 7. The length of the CDR3 is 15 residues.